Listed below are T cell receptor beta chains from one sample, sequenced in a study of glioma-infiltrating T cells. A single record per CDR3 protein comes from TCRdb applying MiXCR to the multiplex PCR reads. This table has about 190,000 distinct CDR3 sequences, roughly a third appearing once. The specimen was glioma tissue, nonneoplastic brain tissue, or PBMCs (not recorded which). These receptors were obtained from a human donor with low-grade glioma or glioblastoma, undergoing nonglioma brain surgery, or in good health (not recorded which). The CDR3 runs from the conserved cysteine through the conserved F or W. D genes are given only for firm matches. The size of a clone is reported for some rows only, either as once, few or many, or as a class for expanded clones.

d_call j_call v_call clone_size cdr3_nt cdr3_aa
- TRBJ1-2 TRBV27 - TGTGCCAGCAGGATCTCCGCAGGCTGTGAGGATTATGGCTACACCTTC CASRISAGCEDYGYTF
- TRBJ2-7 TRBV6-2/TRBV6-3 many TGTGCCAGCAGTAGTATAAGCGGGCCTCTCTCCTACGAGCAGTACTTC CASSSISGPLSYEQYF
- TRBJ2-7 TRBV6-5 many TGTGCCAGCAGTTACTTGACAGGCCCGAAGAGGGACGAGCAGTACTTC CASSYLTGPKRDEQYF
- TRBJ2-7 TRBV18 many TGTGCCAGCTCACCAGGGACACTGAGCTCCTACGAGCAGTACTTC CASSPGTLSSYEQYF
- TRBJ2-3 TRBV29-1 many TGCAGCGTTGTTGCCAGCACAGATACGCAGTATTTT CSVVASTDTQYF
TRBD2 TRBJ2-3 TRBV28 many TGTGCCAGCAGTTCTACTACTAGCGGCGGGGGGGATACGCAGTATTTT CASSSTTSGGGDTQYF
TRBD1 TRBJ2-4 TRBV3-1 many TGTGCCAGCAGCCCTAGACAGGGGGCCAAAAACATTCAGTACTTC CASSPRQGAKNIQYF
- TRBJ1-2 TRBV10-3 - TGTGCCATCAGTGATTCGGGTAGGGGCTACACCTTC CAISDSGRGYTF
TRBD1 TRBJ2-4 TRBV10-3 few TGTGCCATCAATACCGGGACAGGGTTGTCATTAGCCAAAAACATTCAGTACTTC CAINTGTGLSLAKNIQYF
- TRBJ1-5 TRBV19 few TGTGCCAGTAGTATAGATCCCCGGGTTCAGCCCCAGCATTTT CASSIDPRVQPQHF
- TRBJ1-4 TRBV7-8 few TGTGCCAGCAGCCCTTCGGGGGGAACTAATGAAAAACTGTTTTTT CASSPSGGTNEKLFF
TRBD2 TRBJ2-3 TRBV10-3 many TGTGCCATCAGCCCGACCGGCGGCGGGAGAGATACGCAGTATTTT CAISPTGGGRDTQYF
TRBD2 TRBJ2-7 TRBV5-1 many TGCGCCAGCAGCTCCGGGACTAGCGCCTACGAGCAGTACTTC CASSSGTSAYEQYF
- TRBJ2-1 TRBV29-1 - TGCAGCGTTGATATCGGTGAAAGGAGTTACAGTGAGCAGTTCTTC CSVDIGERSYSEQFF
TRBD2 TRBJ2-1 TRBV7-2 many TGTGCCAGCAGCTCCCCCGCAACTAGCGGGAGTGGAGAGCAGTTCTTC CASSSPATSGSGEQFF
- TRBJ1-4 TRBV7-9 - TGTGCCAGCAGCCCCGGACAGTCTAATGAAAAACTGATTTTT CASSPGQSNEKLIF
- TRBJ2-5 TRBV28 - TGTGCCAGCAGTTTAGGGGGGCGGACCCAGTACTTC CASSLGGRTQYF
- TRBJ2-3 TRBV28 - TGTGCCAGCAGTTCGAGGCCAGCGGAATTCACAGATACGCAGTATTTT CASSSRPAEFTDTQYF
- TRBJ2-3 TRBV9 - TGTGCCAGCAGCGTAGGCGACACAGATACGCAGTATTTT CASSVGDTDTQYF
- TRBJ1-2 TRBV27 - TGTGCCAGCAGTTTAAGGTCAATGGGAGAGGGTTATGGCTACACCTTC CASSLRSMGEGYGYTF
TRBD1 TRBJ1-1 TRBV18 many TGTGCCAGCTCACCTACAATGGTACAGGGGGCGTGGACTGAAGCTTTCTTT CASSPTMVQGAWTEAFF
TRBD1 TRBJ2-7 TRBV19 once TGTGCCAGTAGTATAGCTCCCTGGACAGGGGTCTACGAGCAGTACTTC CASSIAPWTGVYEQYF
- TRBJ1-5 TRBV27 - TGTGTTAGCAGTTTATCCCCGACAGGTCCGATACCTAGCAATCAGCCCCAGCATTTT CVSSLSPTGPIPSNQPQHF
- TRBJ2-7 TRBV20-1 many TGCAGTGCTAGCAGGGTCATTAGCGACGAGCAGTACTTC CSASRVISDEQYF
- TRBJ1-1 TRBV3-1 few TGTGCCAGCAGCCAAGATGAGGGGCTGAGGACTGAAGCTTTCTTT CASSQDEGLRTEAFF
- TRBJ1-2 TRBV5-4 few TGTGCCAGCAGCACCGACGGTACTATGGGATACACCTTC CASSTDGTMGYTF
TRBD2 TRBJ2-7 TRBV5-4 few TGTGCCAGCAGCTTCCAACTAGCGGGAGGGTACGAGCAGTACTTC CASSFQLAGGYEQYF
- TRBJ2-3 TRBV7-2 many TGTGCCAGCAGCTTGATGGACAGCACAGATACGCAGTATTTT CASSLMDSTDTQYF
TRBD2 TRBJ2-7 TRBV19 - TGTGCCAGTAGTACCGGGACTAGCGGGAAGGGGGAGCAGTACTTC CASSTGTSGKGEQYF
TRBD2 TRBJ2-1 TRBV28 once TGTGCCTGCATCGGGGGGGGCTCCTACAATGAGCAGTTCTTC CACIGGGSYNEQFF
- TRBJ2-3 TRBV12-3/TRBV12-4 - TGTGCCAGCAGTTTGACGGGGGAAGGAGATACGCAGTATTTT CASSLTGEGDTQYF
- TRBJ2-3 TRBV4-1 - TGCGCCAGCGTCCAAGAAACGACAGATACGCAGTATTTT CASVQETTDTQYF
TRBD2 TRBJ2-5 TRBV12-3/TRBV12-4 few TGTGCCAGCAGTTCTACGGCGACTAGCGTGGGAGAGACCCAGTACTTC CASSSTATSVGETQYF
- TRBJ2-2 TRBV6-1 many TGTGCCAGCAAAGCAGGGTTGAGCAGCGGGGAGCTGTTTTTT CASKAGLSSGELFF
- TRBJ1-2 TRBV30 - TGTGCCTGGAGTGTACCGGGGGCATACTATGGCTACACCTTC CAWSVPGAYYGYTF
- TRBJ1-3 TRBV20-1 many TGCAGTGCTAGAGTTCCCAGCTCTGGAAACACCATATATTTT CSARVPSSGNTIYF
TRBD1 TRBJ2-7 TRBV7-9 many TGTGCCAGCAGAACTTCCTCGACAGGGGGGGAGCAGTACTTC CASRTSSTGGEQYF
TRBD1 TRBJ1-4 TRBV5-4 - TGTGCCAGCAGCTTCGAGACAGGGGATGAAGAACTGTTTTTT CASSFETGDEELFF
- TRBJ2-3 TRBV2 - TGTGCCAGCAGTGTCAGGGGTGGGCTTAGCACAGATACGCGGTATTTT CASSVRGGLSTDTRYF
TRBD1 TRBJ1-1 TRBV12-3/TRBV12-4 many TGTGCCAGCAGACACGCGACAGGGTTGAGCACTGAAGCTTTCTTT CASRHATGLSTEAFF
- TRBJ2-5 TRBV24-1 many TGTGCCACCAGTGACTACAGACTTGAGACCCAGTACTTC CATSDYRLETQYF